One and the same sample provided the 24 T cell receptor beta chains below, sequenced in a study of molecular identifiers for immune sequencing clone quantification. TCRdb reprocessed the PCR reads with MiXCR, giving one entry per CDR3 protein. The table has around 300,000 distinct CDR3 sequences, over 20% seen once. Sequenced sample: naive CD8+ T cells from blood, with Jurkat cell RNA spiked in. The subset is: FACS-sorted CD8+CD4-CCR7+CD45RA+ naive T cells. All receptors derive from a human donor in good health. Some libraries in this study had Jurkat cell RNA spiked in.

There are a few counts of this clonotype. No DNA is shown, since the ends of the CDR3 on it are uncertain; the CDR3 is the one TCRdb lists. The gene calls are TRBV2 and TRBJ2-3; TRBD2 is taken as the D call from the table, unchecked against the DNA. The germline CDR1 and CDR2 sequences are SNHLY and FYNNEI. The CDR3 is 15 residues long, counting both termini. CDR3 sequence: CASSTSTSGTDTQYF.

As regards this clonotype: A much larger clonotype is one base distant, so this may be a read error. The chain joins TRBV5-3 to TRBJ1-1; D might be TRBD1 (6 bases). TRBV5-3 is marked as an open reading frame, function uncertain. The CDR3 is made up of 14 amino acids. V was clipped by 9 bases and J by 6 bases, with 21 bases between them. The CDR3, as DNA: TGTGCCAACAGGCGGTGGGGGGCATCCCCTGAAGCTTTCTTT. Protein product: CANRRWGASPEAFF.

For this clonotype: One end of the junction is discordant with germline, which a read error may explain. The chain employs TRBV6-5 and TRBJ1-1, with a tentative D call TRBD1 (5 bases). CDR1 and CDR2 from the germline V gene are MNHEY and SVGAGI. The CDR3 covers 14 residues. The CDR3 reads CASSLGTVNAEAFF. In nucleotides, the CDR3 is TGTGCCAGCAGCTTAGGGACCGTGAACGCTGAAGCTTTCTTT.

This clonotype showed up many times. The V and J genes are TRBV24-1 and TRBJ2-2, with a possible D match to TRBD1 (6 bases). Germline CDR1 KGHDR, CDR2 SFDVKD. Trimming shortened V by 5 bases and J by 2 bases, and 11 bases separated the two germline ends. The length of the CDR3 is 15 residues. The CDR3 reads CATSAPDRNTGELFF. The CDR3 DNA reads TGTGCCACCAGTGCCCCGGACAGAAACACCGGGGAGCTGTTTTTT.

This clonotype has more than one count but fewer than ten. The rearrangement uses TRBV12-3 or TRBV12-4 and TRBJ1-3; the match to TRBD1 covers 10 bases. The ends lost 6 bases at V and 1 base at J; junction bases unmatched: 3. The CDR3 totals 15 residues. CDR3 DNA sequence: TGTGCCAGCAGGTTGGACAGGGGGTCTGGAAACACCATATATTTT. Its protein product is CASRLDRGSGNTIYF.

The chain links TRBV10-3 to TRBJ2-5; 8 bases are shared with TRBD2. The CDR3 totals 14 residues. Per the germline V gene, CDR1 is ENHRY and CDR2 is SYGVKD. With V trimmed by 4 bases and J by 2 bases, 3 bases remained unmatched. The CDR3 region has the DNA TGTGCCATCAGTGGAGCGGGAGCACAAGAGACCCAGTACTTC. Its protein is CAISGAGAQETQYF.

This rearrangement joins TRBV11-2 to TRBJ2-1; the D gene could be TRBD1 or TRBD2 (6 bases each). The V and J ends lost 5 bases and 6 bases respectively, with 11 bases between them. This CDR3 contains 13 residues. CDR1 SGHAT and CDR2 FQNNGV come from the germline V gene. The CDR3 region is CASSEPGANEQFF. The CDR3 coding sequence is TGTGCCAGCAGCGAACCGGGGGCCAATGAGCAGTTCTTC.

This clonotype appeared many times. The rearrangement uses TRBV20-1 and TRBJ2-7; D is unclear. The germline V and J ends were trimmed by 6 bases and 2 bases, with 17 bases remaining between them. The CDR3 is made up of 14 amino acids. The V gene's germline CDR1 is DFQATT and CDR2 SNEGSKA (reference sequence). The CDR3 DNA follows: TGCAGTGCGCTCGATGCAGTTGATACCTACGAGCAGTACTTC. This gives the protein CSALDAVDTYEQYF.

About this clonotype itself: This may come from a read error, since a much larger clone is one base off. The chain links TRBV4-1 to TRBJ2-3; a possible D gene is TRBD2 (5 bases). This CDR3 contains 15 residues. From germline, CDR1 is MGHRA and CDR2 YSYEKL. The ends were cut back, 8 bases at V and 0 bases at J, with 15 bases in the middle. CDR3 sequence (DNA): TGCGCCAGCTGCCCGACGGGAACTAGCACAGATACGCAGTATTTT. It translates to CASCPTGTSTDTQYF.

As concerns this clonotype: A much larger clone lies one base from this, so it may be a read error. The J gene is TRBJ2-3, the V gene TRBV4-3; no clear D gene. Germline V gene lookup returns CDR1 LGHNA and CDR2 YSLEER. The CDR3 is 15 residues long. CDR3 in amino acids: CTSSQDPARSDTQYF. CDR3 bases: TGCACCAGCAGCCAAGATCCCGCCCGCTCCGATACGCAGTATTTT.

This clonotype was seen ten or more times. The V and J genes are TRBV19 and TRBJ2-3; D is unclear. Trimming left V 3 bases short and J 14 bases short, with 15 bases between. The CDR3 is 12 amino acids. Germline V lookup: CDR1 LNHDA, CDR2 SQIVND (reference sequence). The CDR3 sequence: CASSIFGNVLYF. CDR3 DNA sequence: TGTGCCAGTAGTATTTTTGGGAACGTTCTGTATTTT.

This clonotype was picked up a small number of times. CDR3 sequence reads: CASSRAEGGTEAFF. Here the CDR3 DNA reads TGTGCCAGCAGCCGCGCAGAGGGGGGCACTGAAGCTTTCTTT. The V call is TRBV3-1, the J call TRBJ1-1, with D perhaps matching TRBD1 (6 bases). The V end was cut by 4 bases, the J end by 4 bases, with 13 bases between. This CDR3 is 14 amino acids long. The germline CDR1 and CDR2 sequences are LGHDT and YNNKEL (reference sequence).

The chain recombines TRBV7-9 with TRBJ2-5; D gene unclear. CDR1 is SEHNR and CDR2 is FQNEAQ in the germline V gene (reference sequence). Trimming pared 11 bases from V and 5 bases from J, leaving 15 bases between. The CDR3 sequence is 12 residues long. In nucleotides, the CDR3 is TGTGCCGGCACCTCAACTCAGGAGACCCAGTACTTC. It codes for CAGTSTQETQYF.

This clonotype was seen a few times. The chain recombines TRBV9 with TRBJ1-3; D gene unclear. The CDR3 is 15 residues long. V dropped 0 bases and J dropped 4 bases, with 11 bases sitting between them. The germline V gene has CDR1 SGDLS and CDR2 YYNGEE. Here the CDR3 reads CASSVEAGLGNTIYF. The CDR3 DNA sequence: TGTGCCAGCAGCGTAGAGGCAGGTTTGGGAAACACCATATATTTT.

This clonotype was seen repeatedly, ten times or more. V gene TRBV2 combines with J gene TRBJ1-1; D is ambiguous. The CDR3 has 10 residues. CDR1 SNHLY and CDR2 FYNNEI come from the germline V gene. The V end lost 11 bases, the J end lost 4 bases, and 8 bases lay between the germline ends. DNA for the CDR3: TGTGCCCTCCGGGGCACTGAAGCTTTCTTT. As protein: CALRGTEAFF.

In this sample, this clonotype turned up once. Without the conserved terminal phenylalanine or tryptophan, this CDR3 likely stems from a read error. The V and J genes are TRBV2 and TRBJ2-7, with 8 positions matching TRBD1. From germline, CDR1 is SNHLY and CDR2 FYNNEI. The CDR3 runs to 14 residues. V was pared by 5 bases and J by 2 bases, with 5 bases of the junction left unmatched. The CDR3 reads CASSYGQGPYEQYY. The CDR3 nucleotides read TGTGCCAGCAGTTACGGACAGGGACCCTACGAGCAGTACTAC.

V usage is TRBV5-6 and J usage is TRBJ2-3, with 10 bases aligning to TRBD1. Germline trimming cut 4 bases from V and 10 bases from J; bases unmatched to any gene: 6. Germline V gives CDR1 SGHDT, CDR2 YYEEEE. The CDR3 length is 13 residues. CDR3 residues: CASSLTGGDAQYF. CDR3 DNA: TGTGCCAGCAGCCTGACAGGGGGCGATGCGCAGTATTTT. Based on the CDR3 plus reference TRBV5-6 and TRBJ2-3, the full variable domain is DAGVTQSPTHLIKTRGQQVTLRCSPKSGHDTVSWYQQALGQGPQFIFQYYEEEERQRGNFPDRFSGHQFPNYSSELNVNALLLGDSALYLCASSLTGGDAQYFGPGTRLTVL.

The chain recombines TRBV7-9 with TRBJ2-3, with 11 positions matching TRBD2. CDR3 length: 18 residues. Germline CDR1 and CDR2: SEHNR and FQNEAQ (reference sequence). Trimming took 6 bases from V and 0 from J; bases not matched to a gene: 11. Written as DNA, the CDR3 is TGTGCCAGCAGGCTAGGGGGACTAGCGGAAACTAGCACAGATACGCAGTATTTT. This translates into CASRLGGLAETSTDTQYF.

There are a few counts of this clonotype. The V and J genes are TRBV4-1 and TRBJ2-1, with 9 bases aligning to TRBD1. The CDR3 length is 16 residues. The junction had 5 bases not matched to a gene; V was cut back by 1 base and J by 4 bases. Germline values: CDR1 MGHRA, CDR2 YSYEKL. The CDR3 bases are TGCGCCAGCAGCCAAGGGGACAGGGCATCTTACAATGAGCAGTTCTTC. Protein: CASSQGDRASYNEQFF.

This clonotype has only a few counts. The CDR3 loop is CASSSRQGSGETQYF. CDR3 coding DNA: TGTGCCAGCAGCTCCCGACAGGGATCGGGGGAGACCCAGTACTTC. J is TRBJ2-5 and V is TRBV11-3, with 7 positions matching TRBD1. V gave up 4 bases and J gave up 5 bases; unmatched junction bases: 10. Germline V lookup: CDR1 SGHNT, CDR2 YENEEA. This CDR3 contains 15 residues.

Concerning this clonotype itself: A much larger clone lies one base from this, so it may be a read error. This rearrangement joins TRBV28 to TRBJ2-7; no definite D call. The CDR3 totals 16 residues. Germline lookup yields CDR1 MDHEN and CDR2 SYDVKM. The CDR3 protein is CASSLSPGPFSDEQYF. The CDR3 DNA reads TGTGCCAGCAGTTTATCACCGGGCCCGTTCTCCGACGAGCAGTACTTC.

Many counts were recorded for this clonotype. CDR3 sequence reads: CASSWTSPEQFF. The CDR3 nucleotides read TGTGCCAGCAGCTGGACTAGCCCTGAGCAGTTCTTC. The chain combines TRBV7-2 with TRBJ2-1, with TRBD2 matching over 8 bases. Germline trimming cut 4 bases from V and 9 bases from J; bases unmatched to any gene: 2. The CDR3 sequence is 12 residues long. CDR1 SGHTA and CDR2 FQGNSA come from the germline V gene.

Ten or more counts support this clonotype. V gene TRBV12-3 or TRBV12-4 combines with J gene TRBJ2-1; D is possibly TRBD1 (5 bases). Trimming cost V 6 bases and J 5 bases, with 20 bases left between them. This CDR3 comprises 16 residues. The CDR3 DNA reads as TGTGCCAGCAGCCGACTTGGACACCCGCGGCACAATGAGCAGTTCTTC. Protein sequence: CASSRLGHPRHNEQFF.

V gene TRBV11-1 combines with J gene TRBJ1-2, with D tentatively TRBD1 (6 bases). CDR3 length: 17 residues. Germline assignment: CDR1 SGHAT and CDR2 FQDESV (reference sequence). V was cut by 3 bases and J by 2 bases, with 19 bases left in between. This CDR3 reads CASSLYRDTEFNYGYTF. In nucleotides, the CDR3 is TGTGCCAGCAGCTTGTATAGGGACACCGAGTTCAACTATGGCTACACCTTC.